Listed below are T cell receptor beta chains from one sample, sequenced in a study of T-cell reconstitution after alpha-beta-depleted transplantation in children. TCRdb recomputed calls from the PCR reads with MiXCR, one row per CDR3 protein. This sample has around 490,000 distinct CDR3 sequences; more than 9.5% occur once, and the top ten carry roughly 15%. Sequenced material: PBMCs, mostly from graft donor cells, taken 180 days after TCRalphabeta/CD19-depleted stem cell transplant. Receptor source: a female patient between 2 and 15 years old who had a stem cell transplant for aplastic anemia, so the T cells may come from the graft donor. The CDR3 runs from the conserved cysteine through the conserved F or W. D genes are given only for firm matches. Clone sizes are given selectively: once, few, many, or a class where the clone is expanded.

clone_size,d_call,j_call,v_call,cdr3_aa,cdr3_nt
-,-,TRBJ2-7,TRBV15,CATSGGRRGEQYF,TGTGCCACCAGCGGGGGTCGCCGGGGAGAGCAGTACTTC
few,TRBD2,TRBJ2-1,TRBV20-1,CSARDLWAGGGRVYNEQFF,TGCAGTGCTAGAGATCTCTGGGCCGGTGGCGGGAGGGTTTACAATGAGCAGTTCTTC
many,TRBD2,TRBJ2-7,TRBV6-2/TRBV6-3,CASSYGTSGRFYEQYF,TGTGCCAGCAGTTACGGGACTAGCGGGAGGTTCTACGAGCAGTACTTC
-,TRBD2,TRBJ2-1,TRBV5-1,CASNTPGLVGEQFF,TGCGCCAGCAATACCCCGGGACTAGTTGGTGAGCAGTTCTTC
-,TRBD2,TRBJ2-3,TRBV27,CASSSLRLAVLASTDTQYF,TGTGCCAGCAGTTCTCTCCGACTAGCGGTACTCGCTAGCACAGATACGCAGTATTTT
few,TRBD1,TRBJ2-3,TRBV9,CASSVEGQVTDTQYF,TGTGCCAGCAGCGTAGAGGGACAGGTCACAGATACGCAGTATTTT
few,TRBD1,TRBJ1-2,TRBV6-1,CASSRVEGAHGYTF,TGTGCCAGCAGCCGGGTGGAGGGGGCGCATGGCTACACCTTC
many,-,TRBJ2-2,TRBV5-1,CASSAAGQGWTGELFF,TGCGCCAGCAGCGCCGCGGGGCAGGGATGGACCGGGGAGCTGTTTTTT
few,TRBD2,TRBJ2-5,TRBV20-1,CSGRGWSSGRAGETQYF,TGCAGTGGCAGAGGGTGGTCTAGCGGGAGGGCCGGGGAGACCCAGTACTTC
-,TRBD1,TRBJ1-1,TRBV18,CASSFSRQGVQEPEAFF,TGTGCCAGCTCCTTCTCTAGACAGGGGGTTCAGGAGCCTGAAGCTTTCTTT
many,-,TRBJ1-1,TRBV5-1,CASSLAGGGPRKAFF,TGCGCCAGCAGCTTGGCCGGTGGAGGTCCGAGGAAGGCTTTCTTT
-,-,TRBJ2-7,TRBV5-1,CASSLATASGHEQYF,TGCGCCAGCAGCTTGGCGACCGCGAGTGGCCACGAGCAGTACTTC
few,-,TRBJ2-7,TRBV7-2,CASSFGLGSTYEQYF,TGTGCCAGCAGTTTCGGACTGGGGTCAACCTACGAGCAGTACTTC
many,-,TRBJ1-2,TRBV4-3,CASRLAGVNYGYTF,TGCGCCAGCAGACTGGCAGGGGTTAACTATGGCTACACCTTC